This T cell receptor (beta chain) was captured in a study of blood T cell repertoires in COVID-19. In the study overall: From T cells, B-cell-depleted T cells, or PBMCs came the material, which was cDNA or gDNA.

Germline assignment: CDR1 SEHNR and CDR2 FQNEAQ (reference sequence). CDR3 length: 15 amino acids. The V and J ends lost 6 bases and 2 bases respectively, with 14 bases between them. In Seattle, patients joined the study during active infection and were tracked longitudinally. Authors' analysis steps: The assay estimated nucleated cells by amplifying reference gene primers. Sequencing used immunoSEQ multiplex PCR; TCRdb keeps in-frame clones, though not all of them. D and trimming come from the DNA, and the V and J calls and clone size come from that table. The repertoire includes around 82,000 clones, about 88% of them detected once, and 5.5% to 7% sits in the top ten.

Material: peripheral blood. The rearrangement uses TRBV7-9 and TRBJ1-5; TRBD1 might be the D (5 bases). This TCR was sampled from a man older than 75 with COVID-19, enrolled during active disease. The CDR3 region is CASRRDGRRNQPQHF. The CDR3 region has the DNA TGTGCCAGCAGGAGGGACGGGAGGCGCAATCAGCCCCAGCATTTT.